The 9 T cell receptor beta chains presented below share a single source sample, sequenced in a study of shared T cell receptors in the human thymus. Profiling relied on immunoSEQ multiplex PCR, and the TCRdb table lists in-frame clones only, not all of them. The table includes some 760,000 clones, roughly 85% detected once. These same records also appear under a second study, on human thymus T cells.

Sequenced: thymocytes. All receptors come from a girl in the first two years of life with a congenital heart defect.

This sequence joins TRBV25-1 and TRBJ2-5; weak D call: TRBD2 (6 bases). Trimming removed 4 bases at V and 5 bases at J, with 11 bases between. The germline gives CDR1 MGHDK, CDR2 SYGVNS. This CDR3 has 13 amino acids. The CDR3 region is CASSGRGPETQYF. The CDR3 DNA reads TGTGCCAGCAGTGGGCGGGGCCCGGAGACCCAGTACTTC. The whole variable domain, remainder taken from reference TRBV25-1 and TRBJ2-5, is EADIYQTPRYLVIGTGKKITLECSQTMGHDKMYWYQQDPGMELHLIHYSYGVNSTEKGDLSSESTVSRIRTEHFPLTLESARPSHTSQYLCASSGRGPETQYFGPGTRLLVL.

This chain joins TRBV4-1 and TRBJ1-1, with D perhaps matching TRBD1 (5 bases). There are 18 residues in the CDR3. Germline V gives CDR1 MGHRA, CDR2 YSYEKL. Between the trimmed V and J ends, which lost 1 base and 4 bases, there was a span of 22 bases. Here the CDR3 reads CASSQARVGGGWGTEAFF. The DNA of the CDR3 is TGCGCCAGCAGCCAAGCCCGAGTCGGGGGAGGGTGGGGCACTGAAGCTTTCTTT.

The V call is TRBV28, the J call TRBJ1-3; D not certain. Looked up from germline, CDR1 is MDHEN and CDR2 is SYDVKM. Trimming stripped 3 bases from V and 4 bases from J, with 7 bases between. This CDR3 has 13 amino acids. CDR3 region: CASSFPSGNTIYF. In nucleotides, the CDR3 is TGTGCCAGCAGTTTTCCGTCCGGAAACACCATATATTTT.

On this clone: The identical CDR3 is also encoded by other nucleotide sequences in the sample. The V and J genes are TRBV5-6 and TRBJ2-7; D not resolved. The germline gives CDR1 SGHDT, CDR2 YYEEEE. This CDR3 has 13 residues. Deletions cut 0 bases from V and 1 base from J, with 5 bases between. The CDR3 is CASSLGQSYEQYF. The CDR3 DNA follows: TGTGCCAGCAGCTTGGGGCAGTCCTACGAGCAGTACTTC.

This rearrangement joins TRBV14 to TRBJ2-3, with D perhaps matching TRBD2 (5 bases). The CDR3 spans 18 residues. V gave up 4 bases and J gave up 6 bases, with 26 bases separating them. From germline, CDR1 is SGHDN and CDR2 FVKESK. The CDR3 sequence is CASSRGPIASPRLDTQYF. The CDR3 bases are TGTGCCAGCAGCCGCGGCCCCATAGCGAGCCCCAGATTGGATACGCAGTATTTT.

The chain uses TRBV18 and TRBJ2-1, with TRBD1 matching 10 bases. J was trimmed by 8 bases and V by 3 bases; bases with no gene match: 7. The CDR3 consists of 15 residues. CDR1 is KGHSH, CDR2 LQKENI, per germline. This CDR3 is CASSPRDRGSDEQFF. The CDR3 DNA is TGTGCCAGCTCACCGCGGGACAGGGGATCAGATGAGCAGTTCTTC.

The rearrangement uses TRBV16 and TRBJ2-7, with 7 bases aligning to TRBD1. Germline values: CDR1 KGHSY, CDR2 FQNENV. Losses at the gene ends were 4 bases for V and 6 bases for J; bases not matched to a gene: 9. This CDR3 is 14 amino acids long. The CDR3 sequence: CASSRGQAWGEQYF. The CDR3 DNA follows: TGTGCCAGCAGCCGCGGACAGGCTTGGGGCGAGCAGTACTTC.

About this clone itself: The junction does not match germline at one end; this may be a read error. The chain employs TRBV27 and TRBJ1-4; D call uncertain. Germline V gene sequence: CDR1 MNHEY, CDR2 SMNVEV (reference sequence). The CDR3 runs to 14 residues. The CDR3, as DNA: TGTACCAGCAGTTTACGGAGTGTGAATGAAAAACTGTTTTTT. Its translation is CTSSLRSVNEKLFF.

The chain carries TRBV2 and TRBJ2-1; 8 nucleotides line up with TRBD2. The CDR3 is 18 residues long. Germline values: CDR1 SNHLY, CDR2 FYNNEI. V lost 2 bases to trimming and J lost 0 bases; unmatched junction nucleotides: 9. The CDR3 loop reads CASSESGRGASSYNEQFF. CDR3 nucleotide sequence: TGTGCCAGCAGTGAATCGGGGCGGGGGGCCTCCTCCTACAATGAGCAGTTCTTC.